The rows below give T cell receptor beta chains drawn from one sample of a study of blood T cell repertoires in COVID-19. Assay: immunoSEQ multiplex PCR; the TCRdb copy retains only in-frame clones and omits some. The table has under 450,000 clones, around 83% seen once. The sequencing input was PBMCs or T cells enriched from blood (not recorded which). All receptors come from a woman between 45 and 60 years old who had recovered from COVID-19. The CDR3 runs from the conserved cysteine through the conserved F or W. The order of the fields is clone size, V gene, J gene, D gene, CDR3 protein, CDR3 DNA. The D gene is left open where the match is weak. Size values are once, few and many counts, or a class for expanded clones, and some rows have none.

NA	TRBV12-3/TRBV12-4	TRBJ2-5	TRBD2	CASSLGTSQTQYF	TGTGCCAGCAGTTTAGGGACTAGCCAGACCCAGTACTTC
NA	TRBV11-2	TRBJ1-3	NA	CASSLGADTIYF	TGTGCCAGCAGCTTAGGGGCCGACACCATATATTTT
NA	TRBV4-1	TRBJ2-2	NA	CASSQDRQGTGELFF	TGCGCCAGCAGCCAAGATCGGCAGGGAACCGGGGAGCTGTTTTTT
NA	TRBV5-4	TRBJ1-2	NA	CASSLGGQGYGYTF	TGTGCCAGCAGCTTGGGAGGGCAAGGCTATGGCTACACCTTC
once	TRBV18	TRBJ1-4	TRBD1	CASSSGTGVEKLFF	TGTGCCAGCTCCTCCGGGACAGGGGTCGAAAAACTGTTTTTT
NA	TRBV11-2	TRBJ2-3	TRBD2	CASSLAQGGRGADTQYF	TGTGCCAGCAGCTTAGCTCAAGGCGGGAGGGGGGCAGATACGCAGTATTTT
once	TRBV19	TRBJ1-5	NA	CASRDTFNQPQHF	TGTGCCAGTCGGGACACCTTCAATCAGCCCCAGCATTTT
NA	TRBV2	TRBJ2-5	TRBD1	CASLTGGLETQYF	TGTGCCAGCCTAACAGGGGGCTTAGAGACCCAGTACTTC
NA	TRBV5-1	TRBJ2-1	TRBD2	CASSAGTSGSYNEQFF	TGCGCCAGCAGCGCGGGGACTAGCGGCTCCTACAATGAGCAGTTCTTC
NA	TRBV7-2	TRBJ2-2	NA	CASNRLVGGPTGELFF	TGTGCCAGCAACCGACTGGTGGGGGGGCCTACCGGGGAGCTGTTTTTT
NA	TRBV7-3	TRBJ2-1	TRBD2	CASSLGLAGVEEQFF	TGTGCCAGCAGCTTGGGCCTAGCGGGAGTAGAGGAGCAGTTCTTC
NA	TRBV7-9	TRBJ1-2	NA	CASSSSGSGVNYGYTF	TGTGCCAGCAGCTCCTCCGGTAGCGGGGTTAACTATGGCTACACCTTC
NA	TRBV19	TRBJ1-2	TRBD1	CASSILGGDGYTF	TGTGCCAGTAGTATCTTAGGGGGCGATGGCTACACCTTC
NA	TRBV7-9	TRBJ1-4	TRBD1	CASSTGTGGGEKLFF	TGTGCCAGCAGCACTGGGACAGGGGGAGGAGAAAAACTGTTTTTT
few	TRBV12-3/TRBV12-4	TRBJ1-1	NA	CASSRLQNTEAFF	TGTGCCAGCAGTCGACTGCAGAACACTGAAGCTTTCTTT
NA	TRBV11-1	TRBJ1-3	TRBD1	CASSLRTGGNTIYF	TGTGCCAGCAGCCTGCGGACAGGGGGAAACACCATATATTTT
few	TRBV4-3	TRBJ1-5	NA	CASSQEYGGNQPQHF	TGCGCCAGCAGCCAAGAATACGGAGGAAATCAGCCCCAGCATTTT
NA	TRBV5-1	TRBJ2-7	NA	CASSSGWDEQYF	TGCGCCAGCAGTTCAGGCTGGGACGAGCAGTACTTC
NA	TRBV15	TRBJ1-5	NA	CATSRVSRSGNQPQHF	TGTGCCACCAGCAGAGTTTCCAGGTCGGGGAATCAGCCCCAGCATTTT
NA	TRBV18	TRBJ1-4	NA	CASSRGGAGEKLFF	TGTGCCAGCTCACGGGGAGGGGCCGGTGAAAAACTGTTTTTT
NA	TRBV10-3	TRBJ1-2	TRBD1	CAISRDRTSNYGYTF	TGTGCCATTTCCCGGGACAGAACCTCTAACTATGGCTACACCTTC
NA	TRBV5-1	TRBJ1-4	TRBD1	CASTSGTGWEKLFF	TGCGCCAGCACCTCCGGGACAGGGTGGGAAAAACTGTTTTTT
NA	TRBV6-2/TRBV6-3	TRBJ1-5	NA	CASSSSGTLTQHF	TGTGCCAGCAGTTCTTCAGGGACACTAACCCAGCATTTT
many	TRBV7-9	TRBJ2-1	TRBD2	CASSSREAYNEQFF	TGTGCCAGCAGCTCCCGGGAGGCCTACAATGAGCAGTTCTTC
NA	TRBV19	TRBJ1-1	NA	CAASRGTEAFF	TGTGCCGCTTCCCGGGGCACTGAAGCTTTCTTT
NA	TRBV30	TRBJ1-3	NA	CAWSVQGRSNTIYF	TGTGCCTGGAGTGTGCAGGGTAGGAGCAACACCATATATTTT
NA	TRBV7-2	TRBJ1-5	NA	CASSFSLNQPQHF	TGTGCCAGCAGCTTCTCCTTAAATCAGCCCCAGCATTTT
NA	TRBV19	TRBJ1-1	TRBD1	CASSIDLTGGYTEAFF	TGTGCCAGTAGTATAGACCTGACAGGGGGCTACACTGAAGCTTTCTTT
NA	TRBV19	TRBJ2-3	TRBD1	CASSPGQADTQYF	TGTGCCAGTAGCCCAGGACAGGCAGATACGCAGTATTTT
once	TRBV11-2	TRBJ1-1	NA	CASSLVGTEAFF	TGTGCCAGCAGCTTAGTCGGGACTGAAGCTTTCTTT
NA	TRBV19	TRBJ1-1	NA	CASSGQGGTEAFF	TGTGCCAGTAGTGGGCAGGGAGGAACTGAAGCTTTCTTT
NA	TRBV7-2	TRBJ1-3	NA	CASSFGSPGVDTIYF	TGTGCCAGCAGCTTCGGGTCCCCGGGAGTAGACACCATATATTTT
few	TRBV7-9	TRBJ1-1	TRBD1	CASSLGDRNTEAFF	TGTGCCAGCAGCTTGGGGGACAGGAACACTGAAGCTTTCTTT
once	TRBV27	TRBJ2-1	NA	CASRAHSGVYNEQFF	TGTGCCAGCAGAGCCCATAGCGGAGTCTACAATGAGCAGTTCTTC
NA	TRBV10-3	TRBJ1-6	TRBD1	CAIRIDRVGSPLHF	TGTGCCATCAGGATAGACAGGGTGGGTTCACCCCTCCACTTT
NA	TRBV24-1	TRBJ2-3	NA	CATSDVPMTSSTDTQYF	TGTGCCACCAGTGATGTTCCTATGACTAGTAGCACAGATACGCAGTATTTT